Listed below are T cell receptor beta chains from one sample, sequenced in a study of blood T cell repertoires in COVID-19. Measured with immunoSEQ multiplex PCR; TCRdb has only the in-frame clones, and not every one. The data hold tens of thousands of clones, with more than 80% observed a single time. The sequencing input was peripheral blood. All receptors come from a human donor in a cohort sampled during active COVID-19. Each CDR3 is given without its conserved first and last residue. D genes are given only for firm matches.

V gene: TRBV2
D gene: TRBD1
CDR3 protein: ASSRGQGAYNEQF

V gene: TRBV7-2
D gene: TRBD2
CDR3 protein: ASSLGAGGEYEQY

V gene: TRBV10-1
D gene: -
CDR3 protein: ASSVLRGDINTQY

V gene: TRBV9
D gene: -
CDR3 protein: ASSVEGGAGVTQY

V gene: TRBV20-1
D gene: -
CDR3 protein: SASSSRYNEQF

V gene: TRBV7-2
D gene: TRBD2
CDR3 protein: ASSLTSGRDEQF

V gene: TRBV19
D gene: TRBD2
CDR3 protein: ASSISIAGGLHEQY

V gene: TRBV19
D gene: TRBD1
CDR3 protein: ASSHLGTGGSTEAF

V gene: TRBV11-2
D gene: TRBD1
CDR3 protein: ASSPDDRDNSPLH

V gene: TRBV6-1
D gene: TRBD1
CDR3 protein: ASSEIGTGEAF

V gene: TRBV29-1
D gene: TRBD1
CDR3 protein: SVGQGNQPQH

V gene: TRBV6-5
D gene: -
CDR3 protein: ASSRGQNEQY

V gene: TRBV5-4
D gene: TRBD1
CDR3 protein: ASSLYQGGYGYT

V gene: TRBV5-1
D gene: -
CDR3 protein: ASSLESGNQPQH

V gene: TRBV9
D gene: TRBD1
CDR3 protein: ASTRTGVGTEAF

V gene: TRBV28
D gene: TRBD1
CDR3 protein: ASSRDSYEQY

V gene: TRBV6-1
D gene: -
CDR3 protein: ASSENGGTSGANVLT

V gene: TRBV5-1
D gene: -
CDR3 protein: ASSLGRGTHEQY

V gene: TRBV7-6
D gene: TRBD1
CDR3 protein: ASSLGQGLSNQPQH

V gene: TRBV18
D gene: TRBD2
CDR3 protein: ASWPELRENNEQF

V gene: TRBV10-3
D gene: TRBD1
CDR3 protein: AISGQGISYGYT

V gene: TRBV9
D gene: TRBD1
CDR3 protein: ASSPGQVGNTIY

V gene: TRBV9
D gene: -
CDR3 protein: ASSVGPQAETQY

V gene: TRBV5-1
D gene: -
CDR3 protein: ASSELGDTQY

V gene: TRBV5-1
D gene: -
CDR3 protein: ASSLGRDNSPLH

V gene: TRBV5-5
D gene: TRBD1
CDR3 protein: ASSRTGLDTGELF

V gene: TRBV2
D gene: TRBD1
CDR3 protein: ASSVKGATGELF

V gene: TRBV7-9
D gene: -
CDR3 protein: ASSSVETQY

V gene: TRBV12-3/TRBV12-4
D gene: TRBD1
CDR3 protein: ASSPGTGDEQY

V gene: TRBV18
D gene: -
CDR3 protein: ASSPALGTEAF

V gene: TRBV27
D gene: -
CDR3 protein: ASTPNRETQY

V gene: TRBV5-1
D gene: TRBD1
CDR3 protein: ASSPGTGVRSYEQY

V gene: TRBV4-2
D gene: TRBD2
CDR3 protein: ASSQAPPTSGTTYEQY

V gene: TRBV5-1
D gene: -
CDR3 protein: ASSFGLNRGSYNSPLH

V gene: TRBV27
D gene: TRBD1
CDR3 protein: ASSPGDRTTEAF

V gene: TRBV11-2
D gene: TRBD1
CDR3 protein: ASSPGQGAGDTQY

V gene: TRBV7-3
D gene: -
CDR3 protein: ASSLIRGEETQY

V gene: TRBV11-3
D gene: -
CDR3 protein: ASGRGGLYNEQF

V gene: TRBV5-1
D gene: -
CDR3 protein: ASSQTQGSNSPLH

V gene: TRBV7-2
D gene: -
CDR3 protein: ASGNGLNSYNEQF

V gene: TRBV5-1
D gene: -
CDR3 protein: ASSKTDTNYGYT

V gene: TRBV6-4
D gene: -
CDR3 protein: ASSDWEKRREGDTEAF

V gene: TRBV3-1/TRBV3-2
D gene: TRBD1
CDR3 protein: ASSRQGSGNTIY

V gene: TRBV5-1
D gene: TRBD1
CDR3 protein: ASSPRTGLNIQY

V gene: TRBV3-1/TRBV3-2
D gene: -
CDR3 protein: ASSQDGRSNQPQH

V gene: TRBV3-1/TRBV3-2
D gene: TRBD2
CDR3 protein: ASSQDGRLAG

V gene: TRBV5-1
D gene: TRBD2
CDR3 protein: ASSLIPGLADQETQY